This is a list of T cell receptor beta chains from one sample in a study of CD8+CD57+ T cells in acquired aplastic anemia. One entry per CDR3 protein, called by TCRdb with MiXCR from the reads. Of hundreds of thousands of distinct CDR3 sequences listed, 25% to 40% were seen once; the top ten hold less than 0.85%. Sequenced input: sorted CD4+, CD8+, or CD8+CD57+ T cells (not recorded which) from PBMCs. The receptors shown here come from a human donor with aplastic anemia. Each CDR3 is given with its conserved first and last residue. The D gene is left open where the match is weak. Rows give clone size only sometimes, using once, few, many, or a class for an expanded clone.

cdr3_aa: CASSEGPRRAGNTIYF; cdr3_nt: TGTGCCAGCAGTGAGGGCCCGAGGAGAGCTGGAAACACCATATATTTT; clone_size: many; d_call: .; j_call: TRBJ1-3; v_call: TRBV2
cdr3_aa: CASSETLNNEQFF; cdr3_nt: TGTGCCAGCAGTGAAACCCTCAACAATGAGCAGTTCTTC; clone_size: many; d_call: .; j_call: TRBJ2-1; v_call: TRBV25-1
cdr3_aa: CSVERQGSNTEAFF; cdr3_nt: TGCAGCGTTGAAAGACAGGGATCGAACACTGAAGCTTTCTTT; clone_size: many; d_call: TRBD1; j_call: TRBJ1-1; v_call: TRBV29-1
cdr3_aa: CASSFRQGFYNEQFF; cdr3_nt: TGTGCCAGCAGTTTTCGGCAGGGTTTCTACAATGAGCAGTTCTTC; clone_size: few; d_call: .; j_call: TRBJ2-1; v_call: TRBV12-3/TRBV12-4
cdr3_aa: CASSPSPESGKLFF; cdr3_nt: TGCGCCAGCAGCCCCAGTCCCGAAAGTGGAAAACTGTTTTTT; clone_size: .; d_call: .; j_call: TRBJ1-4; v_call: TRBV5-1
cdr3_aa: CASSLRRQGAEIQYF; cdr3_nt: TGTGCCAGCAGCCTAAGGCGACAGGGTGCAGAGATCCAGTACTTC; clone_size: .; d_call: TRBD1; j_call: TRBJ2-5; v_call: TRBV7-6
cdr3_aa: CASSGTGTSSYNEQFF; cdr3_nt: TGTGCCAGCAGTGGGACCGGGACAAGCTCCTACAATGAGCAGTTCTTC; clone_size: .; d_call: .; j_call: TRBJ2-1; v_call: TRBV6-1
cdr3_aa: CSASLVWAEKLFF; cdr3_nt: TGCAGTGCTAGTTTGGTCTGGGCTGAAAAACTGTTTTTT; clone_size: .; d_call: .; j_call: TRBJ1-4; v_call: TRBV20-1
cdr3_aa: CASSLAISYNEQFF; cdr3_nt: TGTGCCAGCAGCTTAGCGATCTCCTACAATGAGCAGTTCTTC; clone_size: many; d_call: .; j_call: TRBJ2-1; v_call: TRBV7-2
cdr3_aa: CASSLSGIQPLHF; cdr3_nt: TGTGCCAGCAGTTTATCGGGCATCCAACCCCTCCACTTT; clone_size: .; d_call: .; j_call: TRBJ1-6; v_call: TRBV12-3/TRBV12-4
cdr3_aa: CASSVASGRSPEAQYF; cdr3_nt: TGTGCCAGTAGCGTAGCTTCGGGGAGGAGCCCAGAGGCCCAGTACTTC; clone_size: .; d_call: .; j_call: TRBJ2-5; v_call: TRBV9
cdr3_aa: CASSFRGSAGGEVDTEAFF; cdr3_nt: TGTGCCAGCAGCTTTAGGGGTTCGGCCGGGGGGGAAGTGGACACTGAAGCTTTCTTT; clone_size: .; d_call: .; j_call: TRBJ1-1; v_call: TRBV7-9
cdr3_aa: CASRFAPQETQYF; cdr3_nt: TGCGCCAGCAGATTCGCGCCCCAAGAGACCCAGTACTTC; clone_size: .; d_call: .; j_call: TRBJ2-5; v_call: TRBV5-1
cdr3_aa: CASSSLSGFNEKLFF; cdr3_nt: TGTGCCAGCAGTTCTTTGTCGGGCTTTAATGAAAAACTGTTTTTT; clone_size: few; d_call: .; j_call: TRBJ1-4; v_call: TRBV9
cdr3_aa: CASSLVADGTDTQYF; cdr3_nt: TGTGCCAGCAGCTTAGTAGCGGACGGCACAGATACGCAGTATTTT; clone_size: many; d_call: .; j_call: TRBJ2-3; v_call: TRBV11-1
cdr3_aa: CASSPSTDSPLHF; cdr3_nt: TGTGCCAGCAGCCCATCGACAGATTCACCCCTCCACTTT; clone_size: many; d_call: .; j_call: TRBJ1-6; v_call: TRBV7-9
cdr3_aa: CASSGLAGNNEQFF; cdr3_nt: TGTGCCAGCAGCGGACTAGCGGGGAACAATGAGCAGTTCTTC; clone_size: many; d_call: TRBD2; j_call: TRBJ2-1; v_call: TRBV2
cdr3_aa: CASRPQGLINYGYTF; cdr3_nt: TGCGCCAGCAGACCGCAGGGCCTGATTAACTATGGCTACACCTTC; clone_size: .; d_call: .; j_call: TRBJ1-2; v_call: TRBV5-1
cdr3_aa: CATSDSGTGGTGELFF; cdr3_nt: TGTGCCACCAGTGATTCCGGGACAGGGGGCACCGGGGAGCTGTTTTTT; clone_size: many; d_call: TRBD1; j_call: TRBJ2-2; v_call: TRBV24-1
cdr3_aa: CASSYNLGQMSEQYF; cdr3_nt: TGTGCCAGCAGTTACAATCTTGGACAGATGAGCGAGCAGTACTTC; clone_size: few; d_call: .; j_call: TRBJ2-7; v_call: TRBV6-2/TRBV6-3
cdr3_aa: CASSPRRREPTDTQYF; cdr3_nt: TGTGCCAGCAGCCCGCGGCGGCGGGAACCCACAGATACGCAGTATTTT; clone_size: .; d_call: .; j_call: TRBJ2-3; v_call: TRBV7-3
cdr3_aa: CASSNRTSGSYEQYF; cdr3_nt: TGTGCCAGTAGTAACAGGACTAGCGGGAGCTACGAGCAGTACTTC; clone_size: many; d_call: TRBD2; j_call: TRBJ2-7; v_call: TRBV19
cdr3_aa: CASSVQGHGELFF; cdr3_nt: TGTGCCAGCAGCGTCCAGGGGCACGGGGAGCTGTTTTTT; clone_size: .; d_call: .; j_call: TRBJ2-2; v_call: TRBV11-3
cdr3_aa: CASTRGLSNTGELFF; cdr3_nt: TGTGCCAGCACGCGGGGGCTATCGAACACCGGGGAGCTGTTTTTT; clone_size: .; d_call: .; j_call: TRBJ2-2; v_call: TRBV11-3
cdr3_aa: CASSQGYGYTF; cdr3_nt: TGTGCCAGCAGTCAGGGGTATGGCTACACCTTC; clone_size: many; d_call: .; j_call: TRBJ1-2; v_call: TRBV7-2
cdr3_aa: CSVDVTSGGAWETQYF; cdr3_nt: TGCAGCGTTGATGTGACTAGCGGGGGGGCATGGGAGACCCAGTACTTC; clone_size: .; d_call: TRBD2; j_call: TRBJ2-5; v_call: TRBV29-1
cdr3_aa: CASRVRDRAILPQHF; cdr3_nt: TGTGCCAGCAGGGTCCGGGACAGGGCCATACTGCCCCAGCATTTT; clone_size: few; d_call: TRBD1; j_call: TRBJ1-5; v_call: TRBV6-1
cdr3_aa: CATRSDIYTDTQYF; cdr3_nt: TGTGCCACCAGGTCGGACATATACACAGATACGCAGTATTTT; clone_size: .; d_call: .; j_call: TRBJ2-3; v_call: TRBV24-1
cdr3_aa: CASSLDGTSGSQETQYF; cdr3_nt: TGTGCCAGCAGCTTAGATGGGACTAGCGGAAGCCAAGAGACCCAGTACTTC; clone_size: .; d_call: TRBD2; j_call: TRBJ2-5; v_call: TRBV7-8
cdr3_aa: CASSLRQDRVDSGYEQYF; cdr3_nt: TGTGCCAGCAGCTTACGACAGGACAGGGTGGATTCCGGCTACGAGCAGTACTTC; clone_size: .; d_call: TRBD1; j_call: TRBJ2-7; v_call: TRBV7-4
cdr3_aa: CASSLGADSRADEQFF; cdr3_nt: TGTGCCAGCAGCTTGGGGGCAGACTCGCGGGCCGATGAGCAGTTCTTC; clone_size: many; d_call: .; j_call: TRBJ2-1; v_call: TRBV7-6
cdr3_aa: CASDRQGWGYTF; cdr3_nt: TGTGCCAGTGACAGACAGGGTTGGGGCTACACCTTC; clone_size: .; d_call: TRBD1; j_call: TRBJ1-2; v_call: TRBV28
cdr3_aa: CATSDKRQGIDGYTF; cdr3_nt: TGTGCCACCAGTGACAAACGACAGGGGATAGACGGCTACACCTTC; clone_size: .; d_call: TRBD1; j_call: TRBJ1-2; v_call: TRBV24-1